The sequence of this T cell receptor beta chain was determined in a study of blood T cells in healthy people across ages (dated by TCRdb to between 2014 and 2017). Turning to the overall study: In model experiments, template switching captured about one uniquely barcoded TCR beta cDNA molecule for every two T cells. The study measured age-related changes in TCR beta repertoire diversity using deep sequencing normalized with unique cDNA molecular identifiers. Donors were grouped into four age groups: young (average approximately 15 years), middle-aged (roughly 37), aged (around 60) and long-lived (approximately 81). To avoid experimental bias, donors of different ages were spread randomly across the sequencing lanes. Using the same blood draw, the study looked at two additional independent replicas of 1 million unique cDNA reads for two donors, one aged 18 to 30 and the other aged 80 or older. On the study overall, not on this receptor specifically: Compared with the aged group, more naive CD4+ T cells, fewer expanded clones and increased TCR diversity were shown by the long-lived group, suggesting age selection. Estimates of total diversity based on one million sequenced T cells were regarded as lower bounds and as underestimates. Observed TCR beta diversity per million T cells fell roughly linearly with age, and a significant reduction was already apparent by age about 36. Bulk unsorted PBMC profiling prevented conclusive comparison of naive and antigen-experienced compartments. There was a strong correlation between observed TCR beta diversity and the percentage of naive T cells measured by flow cytometry. Because the CMV infection status of the donors was unknown, age-related changes in expanded clonotypes may potentially have been confounded.

The library relied on 5' RACE. The reads were generated on an Illumina HiSeq 2500. The second PCR ran for roughly 6 to 11 cycles and used a J-beta primer mix along with a sample-barcoded 5' primer. A unique molecular identifier was introduced onto each TCR beta cDNA molecule by a template-switch 5' adaptor carrying 12 random nucleotides. Each sample yielded at least 2.5 million CDR3-containing paired-end reads. All of the RNA was converted into first-strand cDNA using the Mint cDNA synthesis kit, with a TRBC-specific oligonucleotide serving as the primer. Following uracil-DNA glycosylase treatment, a first 18-cycle PCR with universal primers M1SS and BC2_uni_R was performed on all cDNA. Per the original workflow: For normalization, 1 million high-quality reads were randomly selected from each sample, with every read carrying a distinct molecular identifier. Reads sharing molecular identifiers were discarded rather than binned into consensus sequences. MiTCR, with a Q25 quality threshold and the strictest error-elimination algorithm, was used for CDR3 identification, clonotype clustering and error correction. A nonparametric unseen species model with Euler transformation was used to estimate lower-bound total TCR beta diversity. The raw public reads went through TCRdb reprocessing: fastp at Q25, MiXCR clone calling, in-frame beta chains kept. Every CDR3 protein is listed once, alongside the most common genes and DNA of its rows. The V and J calls come from TCRdb's annotation, not from the publication. Within this sample are about 2 million distinct CDR3 sequences, with roughly 50% of them counted one time only. The top ten clones comprise approximately 2.1% of the sample.

A few counts support this clonotype. Its antigen is currently not known. Base qualities are not at hand, and no much larger clone is one base apart. The 40 or so donors, aged about 6 to 95 years, were systemically healthy Caucasian individuals from Russia. About 10 milliliters of peripheral blood were drawn from each donor into EDTA-treated Vacutainer tubes. Ficoll-Paque density-gradient centrifugation was used to isolate PBMCs, with at least 6 million obtained per sample. Trizol reagent was used to extract total RNA from PBMCs, with at least 6 micrograms per sample. Naive CD45RAhigh/CD27high T cell percentages were measured by flow cytometry on a PBMC aliquot from every donor. From a lookup of the germline V gene (reference sequence), CDR1 and CDR2 are SEHNR and FQNEAQ. The CDR3 contains 12 residues, cysteine and phenylalanine counted. The read is trimmed to its CDR3 DNA, 36 bases read in frame from base 1. V is pared back by 2 bases and J by 1 base, with 2 bases lying between the germline termini.

The sequence derives from a middle-aged woman in good health. The sample comprised blood. The sequence links TRBV7-9 to TRBJ1-2; a confident D gene designation cannot be given. The nucleotide sequence is TGTGCCAGCAGCTTACATAACTATGGCTACACCTTC. This sequence encodes CASSLHNYGYTF.